Listed below are T cell receptor beta chains from one sample, sequenced in a study of T cell changes during pregnancy in multiple sclerosis. Libraries were prepared by immunoSEQ multiplex PCR; TCRdb keeps only in-frame clonotypes and omits some of them. The sample yields approximately 63,000 clones, 75% to 95% seen once. The material was peripheral blood, obtained in the third trimester of pregnancy. These receptors were collected from a female donor in good health, enrolled as a control in a pregnancy study. Both conserved end residues are trimmed from each CDR3. A D gene is named only where the DNA matches it firmly. The listing skips clone size in some rows; elsewhere it reads once, few, many or a size class.

v_gene	j_gene	len	d_gene	abundance	CDR3aa
TRBV18	TRBJ1-5	13	-	-	ASSTGGPGNQPQH
TRBV19	TRBJ1-3	13	-	-	ASTDSTLSGNTIY
TRBV13	TRBJ2-2	12	TRBD2	-	ASSLRGTNRELF
TRBV6-5	TRBJ2-4	11	TRBD1	few	ASSYQGTGIQY
TRBV5-4	TRBJ1-6	14	TRBD1	few	ASSLVPGTGNSPLH
TRBV5-1	TRBJ2-5	15	TRBD2	-	ASSLGGSGDYKETQY
TRBV4-2	TRBJ2-1	14	TRBD2	-	ASSAILAGGPNEQF
TRBV5-1	TRBJ1-6	15	-	-	ASSLVGPSSYNSPLH
TRBV29-1	TRBJ1-2	13	-	-	SVEGGPGNGYGYT
TRBV6-5	TRBJ2-7	12	-	-	ASSYSGERYEQY
TRBV19	TRBJ1-2	11	TRBD1	-	ASTNTGVDGYT
TRBV6-1	TRBJ1-5	11	-	-	ASNEGGYQPQH
TRBV6-6	-	12	TRBD1	once	ASSYHRGVDEQY
TRBV7-8	TRBJ1-1	14	-	-	ASSLVAGSMNTEAF
TRBV25-1	TRBJ1-2	9	-	-	ASNSGYGYT
TRBV27	TRBJ2-7	13	TRBD2	-	ASSRSAGGGYEQY
TRBV27	TRBJ1-1	14	TRBD1	-	ASSSQGLVGGTEAF
TRBV27	TRBJ2-1	15	-	-	ASSFPSGGSSYNEQF
TRBV10-3	TRBJ2-7	10	TRBD1	-	AALTGTNEQY
TRBV27	TRBJ2-2	12	-	-	ASSLTGNTGELF
TRBV6-4	TRBJ2-2	11	TRBD2	-	ASSAGDTGELF
TRBV18	TRBJ1-3	13	-	-	ASSAAGFTGNTIY
TRBV28	TRBJ1-2	11	-	-	ASSSRSRGGYT
TRBV10-2	TRBJ1-3	16	-	once	ASSYDRIKPSSGNTIY
TRBV19	TRBJ1-3	12	-	-	ASSIRGPGNTIY
TRBV6-1	TRBJ1-5	14	-	-	ASSEAGSGNNQPQH
TRBV7-8	TRBJ2-3	16	TRBD2	-	ASSFGTSGGSLTDTQY
TRBV15	TRBJ1-2	12	TRBD1	-	ATSRPGTVYGYT
TRBV4-2	TRBJ2-7	11	-	-	ASSQGQDYEQY
TRBV28	TRBJ2-1	10	-	-	ASSSLAVEQF
TRBV28	TRBJ1-4	13	TRBD1	-	ASSLRTGGGEKLF
TRBV2	TRBJ2-3	11	-	-	ASKVPSTGTQY
TRBV5-1	TRBJ2-7	11	TRBD2	-	ASRTSDSSGQY
TRBV29-1	TRBJ2-3	16	TRBD2	-	SVDRLPSGLLSTDTQY
TRBV6-5	TRBJ1-2	13	TRBD1	-	ASSRNTPDRDGYT
TRBV9	TRBJ2-1	13	TRBD2	-	ASSPHPAGLNEQF
TRBV7-6	TRBJ1-2	13	TRBD1	-	ASSLEAGQFYGYT
TRBV7-3	TRBJ2-5	14	TRBD2	-	ASSRLAGAAQETQY
TRBV29-1	TRBJ2-3	12	TRBD2	-	SVFGGSMTDTQY
TRBV5-1	TRBJ2-2	15	TRBD1	-	ATSTGQVPRATGELF
TRBV6-6	TRBJ1-2	12	TRBD1	once	ASSYRDRNYGYT
TRBV2	TRBJ2-1	12	TRBD1	-	ASRTTGNYNEQF
TRBV5-1	TRBJ2-6	14	-	-	ASRSDSSSGANVLT
TRBV30	TRBJ1-4	10	-	-	AGNRDGEKLF
TRBV11-2	TRBJ2-3	15	-	-	ASSLGTWRGETDTQY
TRBV27	TRBJ2-3	18	TRBD1	-	ASSLYARTGYAHNTDTQY